The clone carrying this TCR beta chain was observed once. Its antigen remains unknown. Germline V CDR1 and CDR2: SGHTA, FQGNSA. V was trimmed by 1 base and J by 10 bases, leaving 16 bases between them. There are 14 residues in the CDR3. Investigators spread the genomic DNA of each subset evenly over several immunoSEQ plates. Clones were sequenced by immunoSEQ multiplex PCR, and TCRdb holds only the in-frame ones, with some missing. The table includes a few million clones, under 97% detected once. This sample is drawn from a study of shared clonotypes between healthy human individuals. Study outcomes and limitations: Sampling used blood alone; tissue repertoires probably differ. Read depth was anticipated to influence clonotype sharing among donors.

Material for sequencing was naive CD4+ T cells sorted from blood. Subset described: CD45RA+ positively selected. The sequence came from a young man in good health. The chain carries TRBV7-2 and TRBJ1-1; unclear D gene. The CDR3 reads CASSLDEDRSIAFF. The CDR3 nucleotides are TGTGCCAGCAGCTTAGATGAGGATCGGTCCATAGCTTTCTTT.